The next 5 T cell receptor beta chains were all read from a single sample in a study of CD8 T cells in Susac syndrome. With random hexamers, about 0.45 to 1 ug RNA was reverse transcribed. TCRdb processed the immunoSEQ multiplex PCR reads anew with MiXCR; each CDR3 protein has one entry. The data hold about 250,000 distinct CDR3 sequences, with approximately 92% observed a single time. Sequencing used CD4+ T cells from PBMCs. The receptors shown here come from a human donor with multiple sclerosis.

This rearrangement joins TRBV12-3 or TRBV12-4 to TRBJ2-3; 7 nucleotides agree with TRBD1. With 5 bases clipped from V and 1 base from J, the junction kept 3 bases outside the gene matches. The CDR3 extends over 14 amino acids. The CDR3 reads CASSPGQRTDTQYF. CDR3 bases: TGTGCCAGCAGTCCGGGACAGCGCACAGATACGCAGTATTTT.

J is TRBJ1-5 and V is TRBV2; D is undetermined. Germline CDR1 is SNHLY and CDR2 is FYNNEI. The germline V and J ends were trimmed by 6 bases and 4 bases, with 10 bases remaining between them. This CDR3 is built from 13 residues. The CDR3 loop reads CASSPSLNQPQHF. In DNA, the CDR3 is TGTGCCAGCAGCCCAAGTTTAAATCAGCCCCAGCATTTT. Using reference TRBV2 and TRBJ1-5 for the parts outside the CDR3, the full variable domain is EPEVTQTPSHQVTQMGQEVILRCVPISNHLYFYWYRQILGQKVEFLVSFYNNEISEKSEIFDDQFSVERPDGSNFTLKIRSTKLEDSAMYFCASSPSLNQPQHFGDGTRLSIL.

The V and J genes are TRBV7-9 and TRBJ2-3; D not certain. V was shortened by 4 bases and J by 1 base, with 3 bases between the two germline ends. This CDR3 has 12 residues. Germline CDR1 and CDR2: SEHNR and FQNEAQ (reference sequence). DNA for the CDR3: TGTGCCAGCAGCTGGGGCACAGATACGCAGTATTTT. Encoded protein: CASSWGTDTQYF.

The chain recombines TRBV12-3 or TRBV12-4 with TRBJ2-7; TRBD1 matches at 9 bases. After removal of 4 bases from V and 6 bases from J, the junction contained 13 bases not matched to a gene. This CDR3 is 16 amino acids long. The CDR3 nucleotides are TGTGCCAGCAGTTCTACAGGGGGCGCGGGTCCTCTCGAGCAGTACTTC. Its protein product is CASSSTGGAGPLEQYF.

V and J are TRBV29-1 and TRBJ1-2; D gene ambiguous. From germline, CDR1 is SQVTM and CDR2 ANQGSEA. The germline V and J ends were trimmed by 3 bases and 3 bases, with 5 bases remaining between them. The CDR3 sequence is 11 residues long. CDR3 amino acids: CSVDYDYGYTF. CDR3 nucleotide sequence: TGCAGCGTTGATTATGACTATGGCTACACCTTC. Full variable domain (outside the CDR3, taken from reference TRBV29-1 and TRBJ1-2): SAVISQKPSRDICQRGTSLTIQCQVDSQVTMMFWYRQQPGQSLTLIATANQGSEATYESGFVIDKFPISRPNLTFSTLTVSNMSPEDSSIYLCSVDYDYGYTFGSGTRLTVV.